These 3 T cell receptor beta chains were all obtained from the same sample, sequenced in a study of human T cells and chemical hapten exposure. TCRdb reprocessed the RACE reads via MiXCR and lists one record per CDR3 protein. The table includes more than 300,000 distinct CDR3 sequences, approximately 5.1% detected once. Regarding time point: pre-sensitization, week 0. Treatment indicated: therapeutic diphenylcyclopropenone sensitization with weekly scalp DPC. Source: whole blood, taken in connection with sensitization to the hapten diphenylcyclopropenone (DPC). These TCRs come from a woman between 50 and 59 years old with alopecia areata. Some clones in this sample may be carry-over from other donors' samples.

This clonotype was recorded a few times. V usage is TRBV4-3 and J usage is TRBJ2-1; tentative D call: TRBD2 (6 bases). Per germline, CDR1 LGHNA and CDR2 YSLEER. The V end was cut by 6 bases, the J end by 0 bases, with 12 bases between. The CDR3 loop spans 15 amino acids. CDR3: CASRPTSTSYNEQFF. CDR3 in DNA: TGCGCCAGCAGGCCGACTAGTACCTCCTACAATGAGCAGTTCTTC.

The V and J genes are TRBV6-1 and TRBJ2-1; 8 positions agree with TRBD1. The CDR3 spans 15 residues. Germline CDR1 reads MNHNS; CDR2 reads SASEGT. V shed 5 bases, J shed 2 bases, and the junction held 5 bases outside the gene matches. The CDR3 DNA sequence: TGTGCCAGCAGTACGGACAGGGAACCCTACAATGAGCAGTTCTTC. Its protein is CASSTDREPYNEQFF.

This clonotype occurred many times. The chain joins TRBV4-3 to TRBJ2-7, with D unresolved. The V and J ends lost 0 bases and 5 bases respectively, with 14 bases between them. Germline V lookup: CDR1 LGHNA, CDR2 YSLEER. The CDR3 length is 15 residues. As DNA, the CDR3 is TGCGCCAGCAGCCAAGATCACGTAGAATCGGACGAGCAGTACTTC. This sequence encodes CASSQDHVESDEQYF.